These 18 T cell receptor beta chains were all obtained from the same sample, sequenced in a study of blood T cell repertoires in COVID-19 (dated by TCRdb to 2018 to 2021). Libraries were made using the immunoSEQ multiplex PCR assay. The source is immuneACCESS, and TCRdb retained only in-frame sequences with V and J called. Part of the clones is not carried over; for the studies checked, unresolved V genes explain less than half of this, and the remainder is unexplained. The sample table lists about 160,000 clones, around 93% of them with a count of one. The ten biggest clones cover about 5% of the sample. Sample: peripheral blood. The source of these receptors is a woman aged 50 to 65 with acute or convalescent COVID-19.

The genes are TRBV19 and TRBJ1-1; no firm D call. This CDR3 comprises 13 residues. Germline V gene lookup returns CDR1 LNHDA and CDR2 SQIVND (reference sequence). The CDR3 DNA reads as TGTGCAACTCGTGGACTACAGAACACTGAAGCTTTCTTT. It yields the protein CATRGLQNTEAFF.

The chain uses TRBV6-5 and TRBJ1-5; D ambiguous. The V and J ends lost 6 bases and 4 bases respectively, with 16 bases between them. Germline V gene lookup returns CDR1 MNHEY and CDR2 SVGAGI. The CDR3 consists of 15 residues. The DNA for the CDR3 is TGTGCCAGCAGCCGGGGTAAATTCGGTAATCAGCCCCAGCATTTT. Translated, it gives CASSRGKFGNQPQHF.

This clone came up once. Other DNA sequences in this sample translate to the same CDR3. The J gene is TRBJ1-1, the V gene TRBV6-5, with 8 bases that match TRBD1. Germline V gene sequence: CDR1 MNHEY, CDR2 SVGAGI. V gave up 6 bases and J gave up 2 bases; unmatched junction bases: 5. CDR3 length: 14 residues. The CDR3 reads CASSPRGLNTEAFF. The CDR3 bases are TGTGCCAGCAGCCCCAGGGGGCTAAACACTGAAGCTTTCTTT.

V usage is TRBV20-1 and J usage is TRBJ1-2, with 7 bases that match TRBD1. This CDR3 has 11 residues. The junction had 3 bases not matched to a gene; V was cut back by 3 bases and J by 8 bases. In germline, CDR1 is DFQATT, CDR2 SNEGSKA (reference sequence). The CDR3 loop reads CSASVRGGYTF. DNA for the CDR3: TGCAGTGCTAGTGTCAGGGGGGGCTACACCTTC.

The chain couples TRBV3-1 (or the pseudogene TRBV3-2) to TRBJ2-3; 8 bases align to TRBD2. The V gene's germline CDR1 is LGHDT and CDR2 YNNKEL (reference sequence). V was pared by 4 bases and J by 4 bases, with 10 bases of the junction left unmatched. CDR3 size: 16 residues. The CDR3 DNA sequence: TGTGCCAGCAGCCTCCGAGGAGCGGGAGCTGCAGATACGCAGTATTTT. Its translation is CASSLRGAGAADTQYF.

The chain combines TRBV10-3 with TRBJ1-2; 7 nucleotides align to TRBD1. CDR3 length: 15 amino acids. Germline CDR1 reads ENHRY; CDR2 reads SYGVKD. Trimming at V came to 6 bases and at J to 7 bases, leaving 14 bases not matched to a gene. The CDR3 region has the DNA TGTGCCATCAGGGACCTCTCGCAGGGGGAATTTGGCTACACCTTC. This gives the protein CAIRDLSQGEFGYTF.

The chain joins TRBV27 to TRBJ2-1; the D gene is possibly TRBD1 (5 bases). The CDR3 length is 13 residues. Germline assignment: CDR1 MNHEY and CDR2 SMNVEV (reference sequence). Trimming cost V 3 bases and J 6 bases, with 9 bases left between them. CDR3 DNA sequence: TGTGCCAGCAGTTTTTCAGGGATCAATGAGCAGTTCTTC. This sequence encodes CASSFSGINEQFF.

The rearrangement uses TRBV5-1 and TRBJ1-1; 9 bases agree with TRBD1. V was clipped by 3 bases and J by 5 bases; unmatched bases: 11. This CDR3 is 16 amino acids long. CDR1 is SGHRS, CDR2 YFSETQ, per germline. The CDR3 DNA follows: TGCGCCAGCAGCTCTGGAGCGACAGGGGGTAAAACTGAAGCTTTCTTT. Encoded protein: CASSSGATGGKTEAFF.

The CDR3 protein is CASRYGENTEAFF. The CDR3 DNA is TGTGCCAGTCGATACGGAGAGAACACTGAAGCTTTCTTT. The chain is built from TRBV25-1 and TRBJ1-1; D unresolved. The V and J ends lost 9 bases and 1 base respectively, with 12 bases between them. The CDR3 is made up of 13 amino acids. Germline V gene data show CDR1 as MGHDK and CDR2 as SYGVNS.

Note on this clone: This sample includes further DNA sequences coding for the same CDR3. The rearrangement joins TRBV18 to TRBJ1-4; maybe TRBD1 (5 bases). V gave up 3 bases and J gave up 8 bases, with 10 bases separating them. Germline lookup yields CDR1 KGHSH and CDR2 LQKENI. The CDR3 loop spans 13 amino acids. The CDR3 is CASSPGLREKLFF. The CDR3 region has the DNA TGTGCCAGCTCACCGGGACTCAGAGAAAAACTGTTTTTT.

The chain is built from TRBV9 and TRBJ2-2; tentatively, D is TRBD1 (6 bases). The CDR3 is made up of 15 amino acids. The V end lost 3 bases, the J end lost 7 bases, and 16 bases lay between the germline ends. Per the germline V gene, CDR1 is SGDLS and CDR2 is YYNGEE. In DNA form, the CDR3 reads TGTGCCAGCAGCGCATCCGGGACACCGGGCGGGGAGCTGTTTTTT. Protein sequence: CASSASGTPGGELFF.

The V gene is TRBV29-1, the J gene TRBJ1-3; possibly TRBD1 for D (6 bases). V dropped 6 bases and J dropped 8 bases, with 17 bases sitting between them. From germline, CDR1 is SQVTM and CDR2 ANQGSEA. The length of the CDR3 is 13 residues. The CDR3 nucleotides read TGCAGCGTGAAAGGACAGATCCGCGACACCATATATTTT. As protein: CSVKGQIRDTIYF.

The chain joins TRBV3-1 (or the pseudogene TRBV3-2) to TRBJ2-7, with 7 bases lining up with TRBD2. The CDR3 covers 15 residues. V lost 4 bases to trimming and J lost 0 bases; unmatched junction nucleotides: 6. Germline values: CDR1 LGHDT, CDR2 YNNKEL (reference sequence). CDR3 sequence: CASSPAGAYSYEQYF. In DNA form, the CDR3 reads TGTGCCAGCAGCCCCGCGGGAGCGTACTCCTACGAGCAGTACTTC.

The rearrangement uses TRBV29-1 and TRBJ2-1, with 9 bases matching TRBD2. The ends lost 0 bases at V and 6 bases at J; junction bases unmatched: 6. The germline gives CDR1 SQVTM, CDR2 ANQGSEA. This CDR3 spans 15 amino acids. The CDR3 reads CSVEDSAGGRNEQFF. CDR3 coding DNA: TGCAGCGTTGAAGATTCAGCGGGGGGCCGCAATGAGCAGTTCTTC.

J is TRBJ1-1 and V is TRBV29-1, with D possibly TRBD1 on 5 matching bases. The V end lost 4 bases, the J end lost 0 bases, and 15 bases lay between the germline ends. Germline V gene lookup returns CDR1 SQVTM and CDR2 ANQGSEA. This CDR3 contains 15 residues. This CDR3 is CSVADMGLLNTEAFF. The CDR3 DNA sequence: TGCAGCGTTGCAGACATGGGACTCTTGAACACTGAAGCTTTCTTT. Looking up the rest from reference TRBV29-1 and TRBJ1-1 gives the full variable domain: SAVISQKPSRDICQRGTSLTIQCQVDSQVTMMFWYRQQPGQSLTLIATANQGSEATYESGFVIDKFPISRPNLTFSTLTVSNMSPEDSSIYLCSVADMGLLNTEAFFGQGTRLTVV.

The chain is built from TRBV3-1 (or the pseudogene TRBV3-2) and TRBJ2-4, with D possibly TRBD2 on 6 matching bases. From germline, CDR1 is LGHDT and CDR2 YNNKEL (reference sequence). The CDR3 is 13 residues long. V lost 9 bases and J 0 bases, leaving 9 bases between the germline ends. The CDR3 is CASTGLAKNIQYF. The CDR3 DNA reads TGTGCCAGTACGGGACTAGCCAAAAACATTCAGTACTTC.

V usage is TRBV28 and J usage is TRBJ2-7; 7 nucleotides line up with TRBD1. This CDR3 has 15 residues. V was pared by 5 bases and J by 2 bases, with 9 bases of the junction left unmatched. The germline V gene has CDR1 MDHEN and CDR2 SYDVKM. Written as DNA, the CDR3 is TGTGCCAGCAGTCCCAGACAGGGTTTTCCCTACGAGCAGTACTTC. This gives the protein CASSPRQGFPYEQYF. Using reference TRBV28 and TRBJ2-7 for the parts outside the CDR3, the full variable domain is DVKVTQSSRYLVKRTGEKVFLECVQDMDHENMFWYRQDPGLGLRLIYFSYDVKMKEKGDIPEGYSVSREKKERFSLILESASTNQTSMYLCASSPRQGFPYEQYFGPGTRLTVT.

The chain combines TRBV3-1 (or the pseudogene TRBV3-2) with TRBJ2-5; 11 bases map to TRBD2. V dropped 6 bases and J dropped 2; count of bases not matched to a gene: 8. The CDR3 has 16 amino acids. CDR1 LGHDT and CDR2 YNNKEL come from the germline V gene (reference sequence). The CDR3 here is CASSPTSGGPQETQYF. CDR3 nucleotides: TGTGCCAGCAGTCCAACTAGCGGGGGCCCTCAAGAGACCCAGTACTTC.